The T cell receptor (beta chain) under discussion was sequenced for a study of T cell responses to AZD1222 COVID-19 vaccine. Study as a whole: Second-dose timings of about 4 or about 12 weeks were pooled.

Broader study findings: Following two doses of AZD1222, Spike-specific TCR breadth and depth rose. Dominant at 160-218 and 743-854, vaccine-associated CD4 TCRs also spanned spike. Repertoire sampling was restricted to post-peak T cell response timepoints.

Produced via immunoSEQ multiplex PCR; TCRdb's table is partial and in-frame only. The table records around 95,000 clones, around nine tenths of them present only once. On this clone itself: Its antigen is not known.

Trimming removed 9 bases from V and 4 bases from J; junction bases left unmatched: 4. This CDR3 contains 13 residues. Looked up from germline, CDR1 is KGHDR and CDR2 is SFDVKD. This chain joins TRBV24-1 and TRBJ2-2; 7 positions match TRBD1. This sample comprised peripheral blood, obtained on day 0 of AZD1222 vaccination. This clonotype was obtained from an adult in good health. CDR3 sequence reads: CATGDRPTGELFF. The CDR3 region has the DNA TGTGCCACCGGGGACAGACCCACCGGGGAGCTGTTTTTT.